This is a list of T cell receptor beta chains from one sample in a study of naive and memory T cell subsets. TCRdb re-called the UMI-ligation and nested PCR reads with MiXCR, one entry per CDR3 protein. The repertoire holds 130,000 to 150,000 distinct CDR3 sequences, approximately 24% seen once, with roughly 0.1% in the top ten. Sequencing was done on a sample of naive CD4+ T cells from blood. These receptors were taken from a human donor in good health. Each CDR3 is given without its conserved first and last residue.

v_gene,len,j_gene,CDR3aa
TRBV18,13,TRBJ2-7,ASSPVAGIGNEQY
TRBV28,10,TRBJ2-7,ASSSYRGEQY
TRBV18,13,TRBJ2-3,ASSPLRQTRDTQY
TRBV20-1,10,TRBJ1-5,SARGGGQPQH
TRBV12-3/TRBV12-4,12,TRBJ1-6,ASSLQGNNSPLH
TRBV7-9,14,TRBJ1-1,ASSAQGRGYDTEAF
TRBV20-1,12,TRBJ1-5,SARRGGIGQPQH
TRBV19,9,TRBJ2-5,ASSIQETQY
TRBV7-3,14,TRBJ2-6,ASSLRQSSGANVLT
TRBV28,10,TRBJ1-1,ASHRLNTEAF
TRBV7-2,12,TRBJ2-1,ASSLPHPNNEQF
TRBV20-1,9,TRBJ1-1,SAPWDTEAF
TRBV5-6,14,TRBJ2-7,ASSWGLAGEPYEQY
TRBV10-3,12,TRBJ1-5,AISESTVNQPQH
TRBV18,12,TRBJ2-1,ASSPLAFDNEQF
TRBV6-5,14,TRBJ2-1,ASSYLTGGAVDEQF
TRBV7-2,14,TRBJ2-2,ASGGQQQPKTGELF
TRBV18,13,TRBJ2-5,ASSPAPQYQETQY
TRBV28,14,TRBJ2-1,ASSHRLGQGRNEQF
TRBV28,13,TRBJ1-5,ASSRRVQPYQPQH
TRBV20-1,12,TRBJ2-1,SAPGLRSYNEQF
TRBV28,10,TRBJ2-1,ASSVRVREQF
TRBV20-1,13,TRBJ1-4,SARDSRLSNEKLF
TRBV10-3,14,TRBJ2-4,AISESIGRTPSIQY
TRBV12-3/TRBV12-4,11,TRBJ2-4,ASRPPLKNIQY
TRBV7-9,12,TRBJ1-6,ASTRTGPKTPLH
TRBV15,10,TRBJ2-5,ATSRAQETQY
TRBV29-1,11,TRBJ1-2,SVGQLANYGYT
TRBV15,14,TRBJ1-2,ATSRGGTGVNYGYT
TRBV9,12,TRBJ2-3,ASSVYPSTDTQY
TRBV27,14,TRBJ2-2,ASSFKREGLPGELF
TRBV6-5,10,TRBJ2-7,ASSRDRVKQY
TRBV7-6,11,TRBJ2-5,ASSRTYQETQY
TRBV5-1,12,TRBJ2-7,ASSSSGISYEQY
TRBV7-8,15,TRBJ2-3,ASSLLGTGDRTDTQY
TRBV20-1,14,TRBJ2-2,SARDLGRGTTGELF
TRBV4-3,14,TRBJ2-1,ASSQSQAGGPNEQF
TRBV7-9,10,TRBJ2-7,ASSSAQGGKY
TRBV29-1,10,TRBJ2-1,SVESLYNEQF
TRBV7-2,14,TRBJ2-3,ASSSERITRTDTQY